A selection of T cell receptor beta chains follows, all from one sample in a study of blood T cells in healthy people across ages. TCRdb analysed the 5' RACE reads with MiXCR anew, one entry per CDR3 protein. Among more than 650,000 distinct CDR3 sequences listed, 50% to 65% were seen once. The sample taken for sequencing was blood. These receptors originate from an elderly man in good health. Both conserved end residues are part of each CDR3. The D gene is left open where the match is weak. Clone size is not always given. Where it is, it says once, few, many or a class for expanded clones.

CDR3 DNA: TGCGCCAGCAGCCAAGGGGGGGTCCCAACCTACGAGCAGTACTTC; CDR3 protein: CASSQGGVPTYEQYF; D gene: -; clone size: many; J gene: TRBJ2-7; V gene: TRBV4-1
CDR3 DNA: TGTGCCAGCAGCCAAGTAACCGGGTTTGGCTACACCTTC; CDR3 protein: CASSQVTGFGYTF; D gene: -; clone size: few; J gene: TRBJ1-2; V gene: TRBV14
CDR3 DNA: TGTGCCACCCGGGGACTAGTACCTGGCGAGCAGTACTTC; CDR3 protein: CATRGLVPGEQYF; D gene: TRBD2; clone size: -; J gene: TRBJ2-7; V gene: TRBV12-3/TRBV12-4
CDR3 DNA: TGTGCCAGCAGGTGGGGGGCAGGTCAGCCCCAGCATTTT; CDR3 protein: CASRWGAGQPQHF; D gene: -; clone size: -; J gene: TRBJ1-5; V gene: TRBV2
CDR3 DNA: TGCGCCAGCAGCTCGATGACAGGGAGGAGCTATGGCTACACCTTC; CDR3 protein: CASSSMTGRSYGYTF; D gene: TRBD1; clone size: -; J gene: TRBJ1-2; V gene: TRBV5-1
CDR3 DNA: TGCAGTGCGGGAACTAGCGGCAAAAGCACAGATACGCAGTATTTT; CDR3 protein: CSAGTSGKSTDTQYF; D gene: TRBD2; clone size: few; J gene: TRBJ2-3; V gene: TRBV20-1
CDR3 DNA: TGTGCCAGCAGTTCGAATACAGGGACTCGTGGCTACACCTTC; CDR3 protein: CASSSNTGTRGYTF; D gene: -; clone size: -; J gene: TRBJ1-2; V gene: TRBV12-3/TRBV12-4
CDR3 DNA: TGCGCCAGCAGCCAAGGGGGGACAGGGTGGCCCCACGAGCAGTACTTC; CDR3 protein: CASSQGGTGWPHEQYF; D gene: TRBD1; clone size: -; J gene: TRBJ2-7; V gene: TRBV4-1
CDR3 DNA: TGCAGTGCTAGACGCGTGCCCGTAAATCAGCCCCAGCATTTT; CDR3 protein: CSARRVPVNQPQHF; D gene: -; clone size: -; J gene: TRBJ1-5; V gene: TRBV20-1
CDR3 DNA: TGCAGCGTGACTCGAGTCGGACTAGAAATGTTCTTC; CDR3 protein: CSVTRVGLEMFF; D gene: TRBD2; clone size: few; J gene: TRBJ2-1; V gene: TRBV29-1
CDR3 DNA: TGTGCCAGCAGCCGAACTAGATGGCAAAACAATGGGCAGTTCTTC; CDR3 protein: CASSRTRWQNNGQFF; D gene: -; clone size: -; J gene: TRBJ2-1; V gene: TRBV7-2
CDR3 DNA: TGTGCCAGCAGCAAGGGGCGCGAGAAGGAAAAACTGTTTTTT; CDR3 protein: CASSKGREKEKLFF; D gene: -; clone size: -; J gene: TRBJ1-4; V gene: TRBV7-9
CDR3 DNA: TGTGCCAGCAGTGATGGACCTACCATGAATCAGCCCCAGCATTTT; CDR3 protein: CASSDGPTMNQPQHF; D gene: -; clone size: few; J gene: TRBJ1-5; V gene: TRBV2
CDR3 DNA: TGTGCCAGCAGCGTAGGGAGCGGAGGGGGCCAAGAGACCCAGTACTTC; CDR3 protein: CASSVGSGGGQETQYF; D gene: -; clone size: -; J gene: TRBJ2-5; V gene: TRBV9
CDR3 DNA: TGTGCCAGCAGCCTCGGACTAGCGGGAGGAGCGACAGATACGCAGTATTTT; CDR3 protein: CASSLGLAGGATDTQYF; D gene: TRBD2; clone size: few; J gene: TRBJ2-3; V gene: TRBV7-2
CDR3 DNA: TGTGCCAGCAGCGACCTCCGACTAGCGGGAAGATGGTACAATGAGCAGTTCTTC; CDR3 protein: CASSDLRLAGRWYNEQFF; D gene: TRBD2; clone size: -; J gene: TRBJ2-1; V gene: TRBV9
CDR3 DNA: TGTGCCAGCAGCCAAAGGGCTAGCGGTAGCACAGATACGCAGTATTTT; CDR3 protein: CASSQRASGSTDTQYF; D gene: TRBD2; clone size: -; J gene: TRBJ2-3; V gene: TRBV7-3
CDR3 DNA: TGTGCCACCAGTGAATCGCAGGCTGGGGCCAACGTCCTGACTTTC; CDR3 protein: CATSESQAGANVLTF; D gene: -; clone size: -; J gene: TRBJ2-6; V gene: TRBV24-1
CDR3 DNA: TGTGCCAGCTCACCAGTCACCTACGAGCAGTACTTC; CDR3 protein: CASSPVTYEQYF; D gene: -; clone size: few; J gene: TRBJ2-7; V gene: TRBV18
CDR3 DNA: TGTGCCAGCAGCCTAAGAGCGGGACTAGCGGGGTTAGCCAAAAACATTCAGTACTTC; CDR3 protein: CASSLRAGLAGLAKNIQYF; D gene: TRBD2; clone size: -; J gene: TRBJ2-4; V gene: TRBV3-1
CDR3 DNA: TGTGCCAGCAGCCAAGAGATAGGGCGCGAGCAGTACTTC; CDR3 protein: CASSQEIGREQYF; D gene: -; clone size: few; J gene: TRBJ2-7; V gene: TRBV3-1
CDR3 DNA: TGCAGTGCTAGAGATCTAGGGCACGAGCAGTACTTC; CDR3 protein: CSARDLGHEQYF; D gene: -; clone size: -; J gene: TRBJ2-7; V gene: TRBV20-1
CDR3 DNA: TGCAGCGCCTCCAGGGTCGGCTATGGCTACACCTTC; CDR3 protein: CSASRVGYGYTF; D gene: -; clone size: -; J gene: TRBJ1-2; V gene: TRBV29-1
CDR3 DNA: TGTGCCAGCAGTTTAGCAGGGATACTTGACAACGAGCAGTACTTC; CDR3 protein: CASSLAGILDNEQYF; D gene: -; clone size: few; J gene: TRBJ2-7; V gene: TRBV28
CDR3 DNA: TGTGCCAGCAGTTTGGGGAGCCTGAACTACAATGAGCAGTACTTC; CDR3 protein: CASSLGSLNYNEQYF; D gene: -; clone size: -; J gene: TRBJ2-7; V gene: TRBV12-3/TRBV12-4
CDR3 DNA: TGTGCCAGCAGCTTAAGGCCCTCCGCGGCCAATGAGCAGTTCTTC; CDR3 protein: CASSLRPSAANEQFF; D gene: -; clone size: -; J gene: TRBJ2-1; V gene: TRBV7-3
CDR3 DNA: TGTGCCAGTAGTCAATCGGGACGGTACAATGAGCAGTTCTTC; CDR3 protein: CASSQSGRYNEQFF; D gene: -; clone size: -; J gene: TRBJ2-1; V gene: TRBV19
CDR3 DNA: TGTGCCAGCAGTCCAAGCCGCGGGGGGAACGACAATGAGCAGTTCTTC; CDR3 protein: CASSPSRGGNDNEQFF; D gene: TRBD2; clone size: -; J gene: TRBJ2-1; V gene: TRBV28
CDR3 DNA: TGTGCCACCAGTGATTGGCAACAGGGAAGCGGGACCCAGTACTTC; CDR3 protein: CATSDWQQGSGTQYF; D gene: -; clone size: -; J gene: TRBJ2-5; V gene: TRBV24-1
CDR3 DNA: TGTGCCAGCACCCAGAGCCGGGGGGGCCGGCAGCCCCAGCATTTT; CDR3 protein: CASTQSRGGRQPQHF; D gene: -; clone size: -; J gene: TRBJ1-5; V gene: TRBV6-2/TRBV6-3
CDR3 DNA: TGCAGTGCTAGGTATTTGGGGGATGAGCAGTTCTTC; CDR3 protein: CSARYLGDEQFF; D gene: -; clone size: -; J gene: TRBJ2-1; V gene: TRBV20-1
CDR3 DNA: TGTGCCAGCAGTTTAGGACTAGCGGGAGGGGGGAATGAGCAGTTCTTC; CDR3 protein: CASSLGLAGGGNEQFF; D gene: TRBD2; clone size: few; J gene: TRBJ2-1; V gene: TRBV12-3/TRBV12-4
CDR3 DNA: TGTGCCAGCGCTAGGGTCGGAAACATTCAGTACTTC; CDR3 protein: CASARVGNIQYF; D gene: -; clone size: -; J gene: TRBJ2-4; V gene: TRBV27
CDR3 DNA: TGTGCCAGCAGCGTATCGTCTAACTCCTACGAGCAGTACTTC; CDR3 protein: CASSVSSNSYEQYF; D gene: -; clone size: -; J gene: TRBJ2-7; V gene: TRBV9
CDR3 DNA: TGTGCCAGCTCACCGGTATTGGCGCGGGAAGAGACCCAGTACTTC; CDR3 protein: CASSPVLAREETQYF; D gene: -; clone size: -; J gene: TRBJ2-5; V gene: TRBV18
CDR3 DNA: TGTGCCAGCAGTTTTAGGCTAAATGAGCAGTTCTTC; CDR3 protein: CASSFRLNEQFF; D gene: -; clone size: -; J gene: TRBJ2-1; V gene: TRBV28
CDR3 DNA: TGTGCCAGCAGTACCCGGGAGACTGAAGCTTTCTTT; CDR3 protein: CASSTRETEAFF; D gene: -; clone size: -; J gene: TRBJ1-1; V gene: TRBV12-3/TRBV12-4
CDR3 DNA: TGTGCCAGCAGTTTACGAGGTCAAATAGAAAACATTCAGTACTTC; CDR3 protein: CASSLRGQIENIQYF; D gene: -; clone size: -; J gene: TRBJ2-4; V gene: TRBV27
CDR3 DNA: TGTGGCAGCAGGCCGGGACGCCACCAAGAGACCCAGTACTTC; CDR3 protein: CGSRPGRHQETQYF; D gene: -; clone size: -; J gene: TRBJ2-5; V gene: TRBV3-1
CDR3 DNA: TGCAGTGCTAGGCCCACCGGGACTATCTCCTACAATGAGCAGTTCTTC; CDR3 protein: CSARPTGTISYNEQFF; D gene: TRBD2; clone size: -; J gene: TRBJ2-1; V gene: TRBV20-1
CDR3 DNA: TGCAGCGTTGAAACAGGGCGATCCCACACTGAAGCTTTCTTT; CDR3 protein: CSVETGRSHTEAFF; D gene: -; clone size: -; J gene: TRBJ1-1; V gene: TRBV29-1
CDR3 DNA: TGCAGCGTTGGGGGGGTGGAGACCCAGTACTTC; CDR3 protein: CSVGGVETQYF; D gene: -; clone size: few; J gene: TRBJ2-5; V gene: TRBV29-1
CDR3 DNA: TGTGCCAGCAGCAAAGAGACGGGAGGGTCCTACGAGCAGTACTTC; CDR3 protein: CASSKETGGSYEQYF; D gene: -; clone size: -; J gene: TRBJ2-7; V gene: TRBV21-1
CDR3 DNA: TGTGCCAGCAGTAAAACAGGGCCCACGGGTGAAAAACTGTTTTTT; CDR3 protein: CASSKTGPTGEKLFF; D gene: -; clone size: -; J gene: TRBJ1-4; V gene: TRBV3-1
CDR3 DNA: TGCAGCGTTCTAGCGGGAGGTAAGACCCAGTACTTC; CDR3 protein: CSVLAGGKTQYF; D gene: TRBD2; clone size: -; J gene: TRBJ2-5; V gene: TRBV29-1
CDR3 DNA: TGTGCCAGCAGTTACAGTGGGACGACTCAAGAGACCCAGTACTTC; CDR3 protein: CASSYSGTTQETQYF; D gene: -; clone size: -; J gene: TRBJ2-5; V gene: TRBV6-6
CDR3 DNA: TGCGCCAGCAGCCCCGGTGGGAACACTTTCAGATACGCGTATTTT; CDR3 protein: CASSPGGNTFRYAYF; D gene: -; clone size: few; J gene: TRBJ2-3; V gene: TRBV5-1
CDR3 DNA: TGTGCCAGCAGCGTCGGTCTAAGGGGAGGTCTTGCCTACGAGCAGTACTTC; CDR3 protein: CASSVGLRGGLAYEQYF; D gene: -; clone size: -; J gene: TRBJ2-7; V gene: TRBV27
CDR3 DNA: TGTGCCAGCTCACCAGAGGGAGGCGAGCAGTACTTC; CDR3 protein: CASSPEGGEQYF; D gene: -; clone size: -; J gene: TRBJ2-7; V gene: TRBV18
CDR3 DNA: TGCAGCGTTGAAGTGTCGCCAGATACGCAGTATTTT; CDR3 protein: CSVEVSPDTQYF; D gene: -; clone size: -; J gene: TRBJ2-3; V gene: TRBV29-1
CDR3 DNA: TGCGCCAGCAGTGATATAATCAATGAGCAGTTCTTC; CDR3 protein: CASSDIINEQFF; D gene: -; clone size: -; J gene: TRBJ2-1; V gene: TRBV10-1
CDR3 DNA: TGTGCCAGCAGCTTGAAGGGACTAGCGAACAATGAGCAGTACTTC; CDR3 protein: CASSLKGLANNEQYF; D gene: TRBD2; clone size: -; J gene: TRBJ2-5; V gene: TRBV5-6
CDR3 DNA: TGTGCCAGCATCCCGCGGGGAACCAACACAGAAGCTTTCTTT; CDR3 protein: CASIPRGTNTEAFF; D gene: -; clone size: -; J gene: TRBJ1-1; V gene: TRBV7-9
CDR3 DNA: TGTGCCAGCAAACTTAGCGGGGCGGGGCACTACGAGCAGTACTTC; CDR3 protein: CASKLSGAGHYEQYF; D gene: TRBD2; clone size: -; J gene: TRBJ2-7; V gene: TRBV12-3/TRBV12-4
CDR3 DNA: TGCAGTGCCCCGGGGGGGACAGCGACAAATTCACCCCTCCACTTT; CDR3 protein: CSAPGGTATNSPLHF; D gene: TRBD1; clone size: few; J gene: TRBJ1-6; V gene: TRBV20-1
CDR3 DNA: TGTGCCGGCAGGATTGAAAGGGAGCAGTACTTC; CDR3 protein: CAGRIEREQYF; D gene: -; clone size: -; J gene: TRBJ2-7; V gene: TRBV12-3/TRBV12-4
CDR3 DNA: TGTGCCAGCAGCCCGTTTAGCTCTGGTACGCAGTATTTT; CDR3 protein: CASSPFSSGTQYF; D gene: -; clone size: once; J gene: TRBJ2-3; V gene: TRBV7-3
CDR3 DNA: TGCGCCAGCAGGCGGGGCGGGAATGACGGCGAGCAGTACTTC; CDR3 protein: CASRRGGNDGEQYF; D gene: -; clone size: -; J gene: TRBJ2-7; V gene: TRBV5-1
CDR3 DNA: TGTGCCAGCAGACCAGGGGGCCGCAGTCAGCCCCAGCATTTT; CDR3 protein: CASRPGGRSQPQHF; D gene: TRBD1; clone size: -; J gene: TRBJ1-5; V gene: TRBV28
CDR3 DNA: TGCAGTGCTTCTCAGGGGTGGGTAGAGTCCGAGCAGTACTTC; CDR3 protein: CSASQGWVESEQYF; D gene: -; clone size: -; J gene: TRBJ2-7; V gene: TRBV20-1